The 8 T cell receptor beta chains below all came from one sample that was sequenced in a study of blood T cell repertoires in COVID-19. This table comes from immunoSEQ multiplex PCR, and its TCRdb copy is limited to in-frame clones, with some not included. The sample has just over 85,000 clones; around 89% are singletons. The sequenced sample was peripheral blood. These receptors were obtained from a middle-aged man with acute or convalescent COVID-19.

This chain links TRBV18 with TRBJ2-3, with D possibly matching TRBD2 (5 bases). CDR1 and CDR2 (germline): KGHSH, LQKENI. The CDR3 is made up of 14 amino acids. The V gene lost 3 bases and the J gene lost 2 bases, with 9 bases spanning the gap. The CDR3 reads CASSPPSLTDTQYF. Here the CDR3 DNA reads TGTGCCAGCTCACCGCCTAGCCTCACAGATACGCAGTATTTT.

The chain employs TRBV6-5 and TRBJ1-1, with D tentatively TRBD1 (6 bases). CDR1 MNHEY and CDR2 SVGAGI come from the germline V gene. The length of the CDR3 is 16 residues. The V and J ends lost 4 bases and 1 base respectively, with 16 bases between them. CDR3 region: CASSLWAVGANTEAFF. CDR3 coding DNA: TGTGCCAGCAGTTTATGGGCTGTGGGGGCGAACACTGAAGCTTTCTTT.

V is TRBV30 and J is TRBJ1-1; 7 bases are a match to TRBD1. V lost 7 bases to trimming and J lost 5 bases; unmatched junction nucleotides: 10. Per germline, CDR1 GTSNPN and CDR2 SVGIG (reference sequence). The CDR3 loop spans 13 amino acids. The CDR3 region is CASGTARGTEAFF. In DNA, the CDR3 is TGTGCCTCAGGGACAGCCCGTGGAACTGAAGCTTTCTTT. Drawing the rest from reference TRBV30 and TRBJ1-1, the complete variable domain is SQTIHQWPATLVQPVGSPLSLECTVEGTSNPNLYWYRQAAGRGLQLLFYSVGIGQISSEVPQNLSASRPQDRQFILSSKKLLLSDSGFYLCASGTARGTEAFFGQGTRLTVV.

The chain links TRBV19 to TRBJ1-2, with D perhaps matching TRBD1 (5 bases). The CDR3 length is 12 residues. Trimming stripped 10 bases from V and 4 bases from J, with 13 bases between. The germline V gene has CDR1 LNHDA and CDR2 SQIVND (reference sequence). The CDR3 reads CATLDIRYGYTF. The CDR3 DNA sequence: TGTGCCACCCTGGACATCCGCTATGGCTACACCTTC.

For the CDR3, the DNA is TGCGCCAGCAGCACGGACGGACAACTTTGGGGCACTGAAGCTTTCTTT. The encoded protein is CASSTDGQLWGTEAFF. The chain is built from TRBV5-1 and TRBJ1-1; TRBD1 might be the D (5 bases). CDR1 and CDR2 (germline): SGHRS, YFSETQ. CDR3 length equals 16 residues. V was clipped by 4 bases and J by 4 bases, with 20 bases between them.

The gene calls are TRBV19 and TRBJ1-6; TRBD1 is a possible D gene (5 bases). The CDR3 is 14 amino acids. CDR1 and CDR2 (germline): LNHDA, SQIVND (reference sequence). The germline V and J ends were trimmed by 6 bases and 6 bases, with 12 bases remaining between them. CDR3 residues: CASRIQGVNSPLHF. In DNA form, the CDR3 reads TGTGCCAGTAGGATTCAGGGTGTTAATTCACCCCTCCACTTT. The variable domain in full, with the rest retrieved from reference TRBV19 and TRBJ1-6, is DGGITQSPKYLFRKEGQNVTLSCEQNLNHDAMYWYRQDPGQGLRLIYYSQIVNDFQKGDIAEGYSVSREKKESFPLTVTSAQKNPTAFYLCASRIQGVNSPLHFGNGTRLTVT.

This clone was observed a few times. This chain uses TRBV19 with TRBJ1-1, with D perhaps TRBD1 (5 bases). Per germline, CDR1 LNHDA and CDR2 SQIVND (reference sequence). V dropped 6 bases and J dropped 1 base, with 15 bases sitting between them. The CDR3 contains 15 residues. CDR3 bases: TGTGCCAGTAGCGGAACAGACAGTCAGAACACTGAAGCTTTCTTT. Its protein product is CASSGTDSQNTEAFF.

This clone showed up just once. The rearrangement links TRBV3-1 (or the pseudogene TRBV3-2) to TRBJ1-1, with 9 bases fitting TRBD1. V dropped 3 bases and J dropped 11; count of bases not matched to a gene: 10. This CDR3 has 14 residues. CDR1 is LGHDT and CDR2 is YNNKEL in the germline V gene (reference sequence). This CDR3 is CASSQGQGKFPAFF. CDR3 nucleotides: TGTGCCAGCAGCCAGGGACAGGGAAAATTCCCGGCTTTCTTT.